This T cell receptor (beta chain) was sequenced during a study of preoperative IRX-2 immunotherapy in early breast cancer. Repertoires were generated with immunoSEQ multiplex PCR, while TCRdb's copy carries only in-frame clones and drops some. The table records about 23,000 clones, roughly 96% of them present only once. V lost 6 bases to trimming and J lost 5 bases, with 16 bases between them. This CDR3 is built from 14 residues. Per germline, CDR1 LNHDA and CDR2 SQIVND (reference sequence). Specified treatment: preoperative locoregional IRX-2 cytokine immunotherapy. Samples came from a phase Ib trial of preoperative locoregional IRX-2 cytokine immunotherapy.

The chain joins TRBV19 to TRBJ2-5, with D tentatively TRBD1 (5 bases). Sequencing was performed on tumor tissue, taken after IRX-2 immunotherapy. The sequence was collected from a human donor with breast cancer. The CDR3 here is CASSPRWKGETQYF. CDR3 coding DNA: TGTGCCAGTAGCCCTCGCTGGAAGGGGGAGACCCAGTACTTC.